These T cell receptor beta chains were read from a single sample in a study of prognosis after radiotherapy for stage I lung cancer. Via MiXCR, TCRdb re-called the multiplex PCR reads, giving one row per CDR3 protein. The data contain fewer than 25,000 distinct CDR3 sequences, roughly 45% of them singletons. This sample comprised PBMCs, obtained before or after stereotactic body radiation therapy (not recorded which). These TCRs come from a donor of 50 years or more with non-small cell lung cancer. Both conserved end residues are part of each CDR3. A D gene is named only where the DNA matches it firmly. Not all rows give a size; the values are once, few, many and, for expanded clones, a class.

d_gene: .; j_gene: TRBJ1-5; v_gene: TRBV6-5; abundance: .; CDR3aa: CASSYSKMGRRQPQHF; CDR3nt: TGTGCCAGCAGTTACTCGAAGATGGGTCGCAGACAGCCCCAGCATTTT
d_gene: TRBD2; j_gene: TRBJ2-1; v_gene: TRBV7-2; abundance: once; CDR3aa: CASSISRSGLAGVNEQFF; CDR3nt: TGTGCCAGCAGCATATCAAGATCGGGACTAGCGGGAGTCAATGAGCAGTTCTTC
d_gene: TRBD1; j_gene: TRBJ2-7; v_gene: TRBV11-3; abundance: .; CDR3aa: CASGSRTGQSYEQYF; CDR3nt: TGTGCCAGCGGCTCCCGGACAGGCCAATCCTACGAGCAGTACTTC
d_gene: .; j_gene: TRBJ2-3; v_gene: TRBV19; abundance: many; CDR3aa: CASSTSRTQNTDTQYF; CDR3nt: TGTGCCAGTAGTACCTCCCGGACACAGAACACAGATACGCAGTATTTT
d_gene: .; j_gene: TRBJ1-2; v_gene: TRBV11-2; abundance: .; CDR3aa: CASSLGEGSYGYTF; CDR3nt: TGTGCCAGCAGCTTAGGGGAAGGGAGTTATGGCTACACCTTC
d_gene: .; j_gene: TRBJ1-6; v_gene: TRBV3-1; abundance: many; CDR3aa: CASSSPGLGDSPLHF; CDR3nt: TGTGCCAGCAGCAGCCCCGGACTGGGGGATTCACCCCTCCACTTT
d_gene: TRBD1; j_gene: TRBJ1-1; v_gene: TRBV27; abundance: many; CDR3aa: CASSPGQGVMNTEAFF; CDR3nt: TGTGCCAGCAGTCCGGGACAGGGGGTTATGAACACTGAAGCTTTCTTT
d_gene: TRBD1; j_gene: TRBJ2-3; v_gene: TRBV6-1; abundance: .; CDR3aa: CASSELRWGQVGKTDTQYF; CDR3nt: TGTGCCAGCAGTGAACTGCGTTGGGGACAGGTTGGGAAGACAGATACGCAGTATTTT
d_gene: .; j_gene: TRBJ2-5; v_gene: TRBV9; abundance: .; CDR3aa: CASSPKMERPWETQYF; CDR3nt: TGTGCCAGCAGCCCAAAAATGGAAAGGCCCTGGGAGACCCAGTACTTC
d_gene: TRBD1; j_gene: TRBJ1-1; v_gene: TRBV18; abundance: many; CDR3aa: CASSPQGASTEAFF; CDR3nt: TGTGCCAGCTCACCACAGGGGGCAAGCACTGAAGCTTTCTTT
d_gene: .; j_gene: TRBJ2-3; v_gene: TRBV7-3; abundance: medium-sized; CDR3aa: CASSPSIGTDTQYF; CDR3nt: TGTGCCAGCAGTCCCTCGATCGGAACAGATACGCAGTATTTT
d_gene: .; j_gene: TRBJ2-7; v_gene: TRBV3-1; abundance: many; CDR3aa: CASSQRDPYEQYF; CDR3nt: TGTGCCAGCAGCCAACGGGACCCCTACGAGCAGTACTTC
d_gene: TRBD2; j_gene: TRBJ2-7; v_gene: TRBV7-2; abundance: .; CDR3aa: CASSPTSGTYEQYF; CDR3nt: TGTGCCAGCAGTCCCACTAGCGGCACCTACGAGCAGTACTTC
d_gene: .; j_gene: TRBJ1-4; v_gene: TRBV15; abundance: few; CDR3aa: CATSPEPGGSNEKLFF; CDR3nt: TGTGCCACCAGCCCTGAACCCGGAGGGTCTAATGAAAAACTGTTTTTT
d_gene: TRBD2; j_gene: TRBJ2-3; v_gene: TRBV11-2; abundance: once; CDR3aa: CASSPRIAGLPDTQYF; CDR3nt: TGTGCCAGCAGCCCACGAATAGCGGGATTGCCAGATACGCAGTATTTT
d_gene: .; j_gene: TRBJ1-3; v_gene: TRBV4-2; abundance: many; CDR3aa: CASSQVRGRSGNTIYF; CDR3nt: TGTGCCAGCAGCCAAGTGAGGGGACGCTCTGGAAACACCATATATTTT
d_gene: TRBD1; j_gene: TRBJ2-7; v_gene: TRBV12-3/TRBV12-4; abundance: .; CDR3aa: CASIFGTGTYEQYF; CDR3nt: TGTGCCAGCATTTTTGGGACAGGAACCTACGAGCAGTACTTC
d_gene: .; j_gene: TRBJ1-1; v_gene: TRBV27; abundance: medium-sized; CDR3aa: CASSLSANTEAFF; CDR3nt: TGTGCCAGCAGTTTATCGGCGAACACTGAAGCTTTCTTT
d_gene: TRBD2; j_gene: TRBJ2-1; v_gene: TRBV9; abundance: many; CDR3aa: CASSVLESGIREQFF; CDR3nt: TGTGCCAGCAGCGTATTGGAGAGCGGGATTAGAGAGCAGTTCTTC
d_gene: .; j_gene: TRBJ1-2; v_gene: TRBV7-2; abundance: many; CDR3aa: CASSLGFGYTF; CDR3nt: TGTGCCAGCAGCTTAGGATTCGGCTACACCTTC
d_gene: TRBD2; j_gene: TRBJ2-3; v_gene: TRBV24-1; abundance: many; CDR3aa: CATSDRSGRAWDTQYF; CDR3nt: TGTGCCACCAGTGACCGTAGCGGGAGGGCCTGGGATACGCAGTATTTT
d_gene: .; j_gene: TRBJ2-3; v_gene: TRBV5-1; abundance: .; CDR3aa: CASILTVTSTDTQYF; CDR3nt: TGCGCCAGCATCTTGACAGTAACTAGCACAGATACGCAGTATTTT
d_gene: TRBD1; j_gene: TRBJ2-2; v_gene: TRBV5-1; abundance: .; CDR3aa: CASSLWGQTGELFF; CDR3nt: TGCGCCAGCAGCTTGTGGGGACAGACCGGGGAGCTGTTTTTT